These T cell receptor beta chains were read from a single sample in a study of T cells in Graves' hyperthyroidism and ophthalmopathy. MiXCR was run by TCRdb on the multiplex PCR reads, yielding one entry per CDR3 protein. The table has hundreds of thousands of distinct CDR3 sequences, about 15% seen once. The source material was blood. These receptors all stem from a woman between 18 and 29 years old with Graves' hyperthyroidism. Both conserved end residues are part of each CDR3. The D gene is left open where the match is weak. Expanded clones get a size class; other rows say once, few or many, or leave the size out.

d_call: -; clone_size: -; v_call: TRBV6-9; j_call: TRBJ2-7; cdr3_nt: TGTGCCAGCAGTTACGACAGGTTTTTCTCCTACGAGCAGTACTTC; cdr3_aa: CASSYDRFFSYEQYF
d_call: -; clone_size: many; v_call: TRBV18; j_call: TRBJ1-1; cdr3_nt: TGTGCCAGCTCACGGCGAGGAATGAACACTGAAGCTTTCTTT; cdr3_aa: CASSRRGMNTEAFF
d_call: -; clone_size: few; v_call: TRBV20-1; j_call: TRBJ1-1; cdr3_nt: TGCAGTGCTAGAGTAGGCACCACTGAAGCTTTCTTT; cdr3_aa: CSARVGTTEAFF
d_call: -; clone_size: many; v_call: TRBV12-3/TRBV12-4; j_call: TRBJ1-1; cdr3_nt: TGTGCCAGCAGTTTGACCGGGGGGGGGTACATGAACACTGAAGCTTTCTTT; cdr3_aa: CASSLTGGGYMNTEAFF
d_call: -; clone_size: few; v_call: TRBV10-1; j_call: TRBJ2-7; cdr3_nt: TGCGCCAGCAGTGAGGGGTTTCGCAGGGGCGAGCAGTACTTC; cdr3_aa: CASSEGFRRGEQYF
d_call: TRBD1; clone_size: few; v_call: TRBV6-1; j_call: TRBJ1-5; cdr3_nt: TGTGCCAGCAGTGAGCGACAGGGGGCTAGGGGTCAGCCCCAGCATTTT; cdr3_aa: CASSERQGARGQPQHF
d_call: -; clone_size: -; v_call: TRBV4-2; j_call: TRBJ1-4; cdr3_nt: TGTGCCAGCAGCCAAGCAGGGTTACTCATACTGAACGAAAAACTGTTTTTT; cdr3_aa: CASSQAGLLILNEKLFF
d_call: -; clone_size: once; v_call: TRBV5-6; j_call: TRBJ2-7; cdr3_nt: TGTGCCAGCAGCTTGGCTGGGGAGGAGCAGTACTTC; cdr3_aa: CASSLAGEEQYF
d_call: -; clone_size: few; v_call: TRBV7-3; j_call: TRBJ2-3; cdr3_nt: TGTGCCAGCAGCAAAAGCTCCGGAGGTACGCAGTATTTT; cdr3_aa: CASSKSSGGTQYF
d_call: -; clone_size: -; v_call: TRBV6-2/TRBV6-3; j_call: TRBJ2-3; cdr3_nt: TGTGCCACCAGTAGGGTGGACACAGATACGCAGTATTTT; cdr3_aa: CATSRVDTDTQYF
d_call: -; clone_size: many; v_call: TRBV11-2; j_call: TRBJ1-3; cdr3_nt: TGTGCCAGCAGCTCGAGCAAAGCTTCTGGAAACACCATATATTTT; cdr3_aa: CASSSSKASGNTIYF
d_call: TRBD2; clone_size: -; v_call: TRBV20-1; j_call: TRBJ2-2; cdr3_nt: TGCAGTGCTAGCCCGGGGGGAGCGGGGGAGCTGTTTTTT; cdr3_aa: CSASPGGAGELFF
d_call: TRBD1; clone_size: many; v_call: TRBV12-3/TRBV12-4; j_call: TRBJ2-7; cdr3_nt: TGTGCCAGCAGCCATACCCCCGGGACAGGGGTTGAGGAGCAGTACTTC; cdr3_aa: CASSHTPGTGVEEQYF
d_call: -; clone_size: -; v_call: TRBV7-9; j_call: TRBJ1-2; cdr3_nt: TGTGCCAGCAGCTTACATGCGGTTAACTATGGCTACACCTTC; cdr3_aa: CASSLHAVNYGYTF
d_call: TRBD1; clone_size: many; v_call: TRBV30; j_call: TRBJ2-7; cdr3_nt: TGTGCCTGGACGGTGACAGGGGGCTACGAGCAGTACTTC; cdr3_aa: CAWTVTGGYEQYF
d_call: -; clone_size: -; v_call: TRBV7-9; j_call: TRBJ1-6; cdr3_nt: TGTGCCAGCAGCCCTAGACCGCTTAATTCACCCCTCCACTTT; cdr3_aa: CASSPRPLNSPLHF
d_call: TRBD2; clone_size: few; v_call: TRBV5-6; j_call: TRBJ2-2; cdr3_nt: TGTGCCAGCAGTTTTCTAGCGGGAGGGCCGGGCACCGGGGAGCTGTTTTTT; cdr3_aa: CASSFLAGGPGTGELFF
d_call: TRBD2; clone_size: many; v_call: TRBV12-3/TRBV12-4; j_call: TRBJ2-3; cdr3_nt: TGTGCCAGCAGCCCCTGGGAAGGGAGGGCCGGCGATACGCAGTATTTT; cdr3_aa: CASSPWEGRAGDTQYF
d_call: TRBD1; clone_size: many; v_call: TRBV28; j_call: TRBJ2-1; cdr3_nt: TGTGCCAGCAGTTGGGACAGAGGCAATGTGGAGCAGTTCTTC; cdr3_aa: CASSWDRGNVEQFF
d_call: -; clone_size: -; v_call: TRBV14; j_call: TRBJ2-7; cdr3_nt: TGTGCCAGCAGCCCCGGGACTTTAGGCTACGAGCAGTACTTC; cdr3_aa: CASSPGTLGYEQYF
d_call: -; clone_size: -; v_call: TRBV5-1; j_call: TRBJ2-2; cdr3_nt: TGCGCCAGCAGCTTGGTGTCAGGGGAGACCGGGGAGCTGTTTTTT; cdr3_aa: CASSLVSGETGELFF
d_call: -; clone_size: few; v_call: TRBV11-2; j_call: TRBJ2-1; cdr3_nt: TGTGCCAGCAGCCCGCAGGGGAGGAATGAGCAGTTCTTC; cdr3_aa: CASSPQGRNEQFF
d_call: -; clone_size: few; v_call: TRBV7-9; j_call: TRBJ2-1; cdr3_nt: TGTGCCAGCAGCTCCCTTAGTGAGCAGTTCTTC; cdr3_aa: CASSSLSEQFF
d_call: -; clone_size: once; v_call: TRBV24-1; j_call: TRBJ2-1; cdr3_nt: TGTGCCACCAGGGAGGACGGGACCCATGAGCAGTTCTTC; cdr3_aa: CATREDGTHEQFF